This is a list of T cell receptor beta chains from one sample in a study of regulatory T cells in long-lasting Graves disease. MiXCR, applied by TCRdb to the multiplex PCR reads, yields one record per CDR3 protein. In the table there are 350,000 to 450,000 distinct CDR3 sequences, 15% of which are singletons. This same sample was also part of a study on T cells in Graves' hyperthyroidism and ophthalmopathy.

The sequenced sample was peripheral blood mononuclear cells (PBMCs), obtained at new diagnosis, from a patient treated with antithyroid drugs. Receptors originate from a woman in her 40s with Graves disease. Each CDR3 is given with its conserved first and last residue. D genes are given only for firm matches. Size values are once, few and many counts, or a class for expanded clones, and some rows have none.

>many|TRBV28|TRBJ2-7|.
CASTQSTVSYEQYF
TGTGCCAGCACGCAATCTACAGTCTCCTACGAGCAGTACTTC
>many|TRBV6-1|TRBJ2-7|TRBD1
CASGQGRNSYEQYF
TGTGCCAGTGGACAGGGGCGTAACTCCTACGAGCAGTACTTC
>many|TRBV20-1|TRBJ2-1|TRBD1
CRPWDREHNEQFF
TGCAGGCCCTGGGACAGGGAACACAATGAGCAGTTCTTC
>few|TRBV24-1|TRBJ2-5|TRBD2
CATSDGGSVETQYF
TGTGCCACCAGTGACGGGGGGTCTGTGGAGACCCAGTACTTC
>few|TRBV4-3|TRBJ1-5|TRBD1
CASSLLQGIQPQHF
TGCGCCAGCAGTCTTTTACAGGGGATTCAGCCCCAGCATTTT
>many|TRBV12-3/TRBV12-4|TRBJ2-1|TRBD2
CASSFSTPAGGNEQFF
TGTGCCAGCAGTTTTTCAACTCCAGCGGGAGGGAATGAGCAGTTCTTC
>.|TRBV5-4|TRBJ2-1|TRBD2
CASSLTSGSIYNEQFF
TGTGCCAGCAGCCTGACTAGCGGGAGTATATACAATGAGCAGTTCTTC
>few|TRBV12-3/TRBV12-4|TRBJ2-1|TRBD2
CASSPTGQLAGGNYNEQFF
TGTGCCAGCAGCCCGACGGGACAACTAGCGGGAGGGAATTATAATGAGCAGTTCTTC
>many|TRBV2|TRBJ1-4|TRBD1
CASSGRDSSTNEKLFF
TGTGCCAGCAGTGGACGGGACAGTTCAACTAATGAAAAACTGTTTTTT
>many|TRBV20-1|TRBJ2-3|TRBD2
CSAQAGGSTDTQYF
TGCAGTGCTCAAGCGGGAGGGAGCACAGATACGCAGTATTTT
>many|TRBV7-8|TRBJ2-7|TRBD2
CASSSEPLAGGYEQYF
TGTGCCAGCAGCTCAGAACCGCTAGCGGGAGGGTACGAGCAGTACTTC
>many|TRBV5-1|TRBJ2-7|.
CASSFGTGTYEQYF
TGTGCCAGCAGCTTCGGAACCGGTACCTACGAGCAGTACTTC
>many|TRBV9|TRBJ2-7|.
CASSVGGGDYEQYF
TGTGCCAGCAGCGTAGGTGGAGGGGACTACGAGCAGTACTTC
>many|TRBV12-3/TRBV12-4|TRBJ2-7|TRBD1
CASSLTGQGAHEQYF
TGTGCCAGCAGTTTGACTGGGCAGGGGGCCCACGAGCAGTACTTC
>many|TRBV11-2|TRBJ2-1|.
CASSPYARVDSYNEQFF
TGTGCCAGCAGCCCCTACGCTAGAGTGGACTCCTACAATGAGCAGTTCTTC
>many|TRBV28|TRBJ2-2|TRBD2
CASSLTPTRTSETGELFF
TGTGCCAGCAGTTTAACGCCCACCCGGACTAGCGAGACCGGGGAGCTGTTTTTT
>few|TRBV5-4|TRBJ2-2|TRBD2
CASSLAGGRAGELFF
TGTGCCAGCAGCTTGGCTGGCGGGAGGGCCGGGGAGCTGTTTTTT
>many|TRBV11-2|TRBJ2-2|TRBD2
CASSSGGDSGSWNTGELFF
TGTGCCAGCAGCTCAGGTGGGGATAGCGGGAGCTGGAACACCGGGGAGCTGTTTTTT
>few|TRBV11-3|TRBJ2-5|.
CASSLGLEEAQYF
TGTGCCAGCAGCTTAGGGCTTGAAGAGGCCCAGTACTTC
>.|TRBV2|TRBJ1-2|TRBD1
CASSEDGTGLYGYTF
TGTGCCAGCAGTGAAGATGGGACAGGGTTATATGGCTACACCTTC
>many|TRBV28|TRBJ1-5|TRBD1
CASSWDRGQPQHF
TGTGCCAGCAGTTGGGACAGAGGGCAGCCCCAGCATTTT
>many|TRBV28|TRBJ2-7|.
CASMWEQYF
TGTGCCAGCATGTGGGAGCAGTACTTC
>.|TRBV24-1|TRBJ2-1|.
CATSVMDSHNEQFF
TGTGCCACCAGTGTGATGGACAGTCACAATGAGCAGTTCTTC
>many|TRBV30|TRBJ1-1|.
CAWDRPNTEAFF
TGTGCCTGGGACAGGCCGAACACTGAAGCTTTCTTT
>few|TRBV15|TRBJ2-1|.
CATSEGHDNEQFF
TGTGCCACTTCGGAGGGACACGACAATGAGCAGTTCTTC
>few|TRBV12-3/TRBV12-4|TRBJ2-5|.
CASSLAAGLVETQYF
TGTGCCAGCAGTTTAGCAGCGGGTTTGGTAGAGACCCAGTACTTC
>many|TRBV10-2|TRBJ2-7|TRBD1
CASSDLDRSYEQYF
TGCGCCAGCAGTGATTTGGACAGGTCCTACGAGCAGTACTTC
>many|TRBV28|TRBJ2-1|.
CASSPRRSGYNEQFF
TGTGCCAGCAGTCCCCGGCGTAGCGGCTACAATGAGCAGTTCTTC
>many|TRBV28|TRBJ2-5|.
CASSPVGRAVAETQYF
TGTGCCAGCAGTCCAGTAGGAAGGGCAGTAGCAGAGACCCAGTACTTC
>many|TRBV2|TRBJ1-5|.
CASREVGANQPQHF
TGTGCCAGCAGGGAAGTGGGGGCCAATCAGCCCCAGCATTTT
>.|TRBV27|TRBJ1-1|TRBD1
CASRRGQGNMNTEAFF
TGTGCCAGCAGGCGGGGACAGGGGAACATGAACACTGAAGCTTTCTTT
>many|TRBV7-8|TRBJ1-2|TRBD1
CASSFDRDRGYTF
TGTGCCAGCAGCTTTGACAGGGATCGTGGCTACACCTTC
>.|TRBV2|TRBJ2-7|.
CASSLTLGQNHPSYEQYF
TGTGCCAGCAGTCTTACCCTCGGACAGAACCACCCCTCCTACGAGCAGTACTTC
>many|TRBV19|TRBJ2-3|.
CASSTLYRVSTDTQYF
TGTGCCAGTAGTACACTGTACAGAGTTAGCACAGATACGCAGTATTTT
>many|TRBV20-1|TRBJ2-3|.
CSAKVLATSTDTQYF
TGCAGTGCTAAAGTGCTAGCGACTAGCACAGATACGCAGTATTTT
>many|TRBV28|TRBJ1-2|.
CASSSINYGYTF
TGTGCCAGCAGTTCCATTAACTATGGCTACACCTTC
>few|TRBV24-1|TRBJ2-7|TRBD2
CATSDPSGRPGEQYF
TGTGCCACCAGTGACCCGAGCGGGAGGCCGGGCGAGCAGTACTTC
>many|TRBV5-1|TRBJ1-2|.
CASSLTEWTDSNYGYTF
TGCGCCAGCAGCTTGACGGAGTGGACAGATTCTAACTATGGCTACACCTTC
>few|TRBV30|TRBJ2-6|.
CAWSVRAGGVVVSGANVLTF
TGTGCCTGGAGTGTACGGGCTGGAGGGGTTGTTGTCTCTGGGGCCAACGTCCTGACTTTC
>.|TRBV13|TRBJ2-5|TRBD2
CASSLHSGADETQYF
TGTGCCAGCAGCTTACATAGCGGGGCTGATGAGACCCAGTACTTC
>few|TRBV11-2|TRBJ2-7|.
CPSSLDRGETYEQYF
TGTCCTAGCAGCTTAGATCGAGGGGAGACCTACGAGCAGTACTTC
>.|TRBV9|TRBJ2-3|TRBD2
CASSGRTSGVSTDTQYF
TGTGCCAGCAGCGGAAGGACTAGCGGGGTTAGCACAGATACGCAGTATTTT
>few|TRBV3-1|TRBJ2-7|TRBD2
CASSQAFLAGVAEQYF
TGTGCCAGCAGCCAAGCCTTTCTAGCGGGAGTGGCCGAGCAGTACTTC
>many|TRBV11-3|TRBJ2-2|.
CASSWDDRLNTGELFF
TGTGCCAGCAGCTGGGACGACAGGCTGAACACCGGGGAGCTGTTTTTT
>.|TRBV29-1|TRBJ1-1|.
CSVVVLNTEAFF
TGCAGCGTTGTGGTCCTGAACACTGAAGCTTTCTTT
>many|TRBV12-3/TRBV12-4|TRBJ2-7|TRBD2
CASKFSSGINEQYF
TGTGCCAGCAAGTTCTCTAGCGGGATAAACGAGCAGTACTTC
>many|TRBV7-3|TRBJ2-3|TRBD2
CASSLTPGLAGGNTDTQYF
TGTGCCAGCAGCCTCACCCCCGGACTAGCGGGAGGAAACACAGATACGCAGTATTTT
>.|TRBV7-6|TRBJ2-1|TRBD2
CASSLGGRNYNEQFF
TGTGCCAGCAGCTTAGGCGGGAGGAACTACAATGAGCAGTTCTTC
>many|TRBV19|TRBJ2-7|TRBD1
CATSTGTGSSYEQYF
TGTGCCACCTCCACCGGGACAGGGAGCTCCTACGAGCAGTACTTC
>.|TRBV4-3|TRBJ2-3|.
CASSQEGLVRHPSTDTQYF
TGCGCCAGCAGCCAAGAAGGACTCGTCCGCCACCCTAGCACAGATACGCAGTATTTT
>.|TRBV25-1|TRBJ2-2|.
CASSDIIGGAGELFF
TGTGCCAGCAGCGATATAATTGGGGGAGCCGGGGAGCTGTTTTTT
>many|TRBV20-1|TRBJ1-4|.
CSARQDNEKLFF
TGCAGTGCCAGGCAGGATAATGAAAAACTGTTTTTT
>many|TRBV7-2|TRBJ2-1|.
CASSPQTYNEQFF
TGTGCCAGCAGCCCGCAGACCTACAATGAGCAGTTCTTC
>.|TRBV6-2/TRBV6-3|TRBJ1-1|.
CASSYSDRDGEVGAFF
TGTGCCAGCAGTTACTCGGATCGGGACGGGGAGGTTGGAGCTTTCTTT